This T cell receptor beta chain was sequenced in a study of blood T cell repertoires in COVID-19. Study summary: Samples taken during acute and convalescent COVID-19 were collected in the United States, Italy and Spain. Sources were T cells, B-cell-depleted T cells, or PBMCs; the material itself was cDNA or gDNA.

Resolution of symptoms, clearance, or two negative PCRs was present in recovered Cohort 3 donors. Germline V gives CDR1 SEHNR, CDR2 FQNEAQ (reference sequence). The CDR3 sequence is 15 residues long. V dropped 4 bases and J dropped 4 bases, with 16 bases sitting between them. Original processing methods: It was from reference gene primer amplification that nucleated cell counts were estimated. This table comes from immunoSEQ multiplex PCR, and its TCRdb copy is limited to in-frame clones, with some not included. The V and J calls and the clone size are those of that table, but D and trimming were determined from the DNA. The data hold fewer than 400,000 clones, with approximately 83% observed a single time.

The sequencing input was PBMCs or T cells enriched from blood (not recorded which). This receptor was taken from a man younger than 40 who had recovered from COVID-19. The chain uses TRBV7-9 and TRBJ2-5, with D possibly being TRBD2 (6 bases). The CDR3 DNA reads TGTGCCAGCAGCTCATTGGGGACTCCGGGAGAGACCCAGTACTTC. It specifies CASSSLGTPGETQYF.